The subject of this entry is one T cell receptor (beta chain). This sample was included in a study of blood T cell repertoires in COVID-19. As for the study in general: Donors in the United States, Italy and Spain gave samples during acute or convalescent COVID-19. PBMCs, B-cell-depleted T cells, or T cells provided the cDNA or gDNA that made up the material.

The CDR3 loop spans 15 amino acids. J gave up 9 bases and V 4 bases, and 11 bases lay outside the gene matches. Germline assignment: CDR1 SGHDT and CDR2 YYEEEE. Participants had their cohort set by participant-reported clinical history. Profiling relied on immunoSEQ multiplex PCR, and the TCRdb table lists in-frame clones only, not all of them. The sample shows 110,000 to 150,000 clones, 80% to 85% of them seen only once. Material: PBMCs or T cells enriched from blood (not recorded which). The chain employs TRBV5-6 and TRBJ2-1, with 9 bases fitting TRBD1. The receptor's source is a man aged 40-50 years with acute COVID-19. Written as DNA, the CDR3 is TGTGCCAGCAGCGATACACCCGGGACAGGGAGTGAGCAGTTCTTC. This codes for CASSDTPGTGSEQFF.